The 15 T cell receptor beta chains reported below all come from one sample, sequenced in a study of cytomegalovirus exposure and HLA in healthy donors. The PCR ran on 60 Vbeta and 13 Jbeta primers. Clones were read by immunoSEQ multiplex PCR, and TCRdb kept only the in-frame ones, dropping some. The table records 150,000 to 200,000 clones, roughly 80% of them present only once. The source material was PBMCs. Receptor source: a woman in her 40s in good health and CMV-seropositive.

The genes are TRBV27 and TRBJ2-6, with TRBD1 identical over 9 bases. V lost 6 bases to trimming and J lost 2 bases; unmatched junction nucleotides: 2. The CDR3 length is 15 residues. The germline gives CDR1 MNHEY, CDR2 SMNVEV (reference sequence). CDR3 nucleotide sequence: TGTGCCAGCAGAGGACAGGGGACTGGGGCCAACGTCCTGACTTTC. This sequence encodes CASRGQGTGANVLTF.

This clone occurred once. CDR3 sequence reads: CASSPGQGAIGNQPQHF. CDR3 bases: TGTGCCAGCAGCCCAGGACAGGGGGCAATCGGCAATCAGCCCCAGCATTTT. The chain combines TRBV5-8 with TRBJ1-5; 11 bases are a match to TRBD1. CDR1 and CDR2 from the germline V gene are SGHTS and YDEGEE. The CDR3 consists of 17 residues. Trimming at V came to 4 bases and at J to 2 bases, leaving 8 bases not matched to a gene. Filled out from reference TRBV5-8 and TRBJ1-5, the complete variable domain reads EAGVTQSPTHLIKTRGQQATLRCSPISGHTSVYWYQQALGLGLQFLLWYDEGEERNRGNFPPRFSGRQFPNYSSELNVNALELEDSALYLCASSPGQGAIGNQPQHFGDGTRLSIL.

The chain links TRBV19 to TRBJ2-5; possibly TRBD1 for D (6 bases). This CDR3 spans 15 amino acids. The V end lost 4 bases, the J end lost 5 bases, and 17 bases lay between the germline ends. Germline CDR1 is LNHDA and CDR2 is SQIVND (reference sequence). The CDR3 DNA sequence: TGTGCCAGTAGTAACTTCCAGGGGACCGGGGAGACCCAGTACTTC. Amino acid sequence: CASSNFQGTGETQYF.

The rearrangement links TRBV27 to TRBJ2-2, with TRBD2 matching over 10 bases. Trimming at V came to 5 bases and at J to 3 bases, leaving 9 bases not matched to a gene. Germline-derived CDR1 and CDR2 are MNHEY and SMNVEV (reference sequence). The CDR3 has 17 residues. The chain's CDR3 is CASSKLGLASDTGELFF. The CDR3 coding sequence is TGTGCCAGCAGTAAACTGGGACTAGCGTCGGACACCGGGGAGCTGTTTTTT.

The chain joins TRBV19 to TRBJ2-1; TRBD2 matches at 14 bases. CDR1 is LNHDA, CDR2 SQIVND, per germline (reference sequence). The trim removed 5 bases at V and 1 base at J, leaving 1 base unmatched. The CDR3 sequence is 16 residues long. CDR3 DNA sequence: TGTGCCAGTAGTGGACTAGCGGGAGGTTCCTACAATGAGCAGTTCTTC. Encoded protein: CASSGLAGGSYNEQFF.

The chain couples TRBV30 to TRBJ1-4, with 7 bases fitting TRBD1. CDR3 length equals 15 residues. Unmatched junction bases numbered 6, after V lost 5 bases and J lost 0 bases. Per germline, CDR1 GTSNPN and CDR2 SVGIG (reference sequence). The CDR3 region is CAWGPGQTTNEKLFF. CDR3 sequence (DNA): TGTGCCTGGGGCCCGGGACAGACAACTAATGAAAAACTGTTTTTT.

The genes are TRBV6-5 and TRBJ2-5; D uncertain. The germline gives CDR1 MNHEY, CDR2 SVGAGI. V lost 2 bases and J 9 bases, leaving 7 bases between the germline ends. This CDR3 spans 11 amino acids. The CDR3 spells CASSYLAAQYF. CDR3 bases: TGTGCCAGCAGTTACCTGGCGGCCCAGTACTTC.

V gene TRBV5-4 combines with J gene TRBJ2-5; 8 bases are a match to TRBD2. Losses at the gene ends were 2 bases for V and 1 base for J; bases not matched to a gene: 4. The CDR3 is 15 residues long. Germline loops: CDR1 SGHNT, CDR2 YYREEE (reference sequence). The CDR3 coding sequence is TGTGCCAGCAGCTTATTTCTAGCGGGCCAAGAGACCCAGTACTTC. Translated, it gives CASSLFLAGQETQYF.

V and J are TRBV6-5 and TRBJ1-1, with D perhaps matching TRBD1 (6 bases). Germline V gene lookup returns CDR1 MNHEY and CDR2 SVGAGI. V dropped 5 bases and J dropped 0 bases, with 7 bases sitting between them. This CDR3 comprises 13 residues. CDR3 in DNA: TGTGCCAGCAGTACAGGGCTGAACACTGAAGCTTTCTTT. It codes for CASSTGLNTEAFF.

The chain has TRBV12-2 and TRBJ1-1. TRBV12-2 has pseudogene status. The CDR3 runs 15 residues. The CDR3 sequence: CASRSGGRGHTEAFF. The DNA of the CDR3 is TGTGCAAGTCGCTCCGGAGGGAGGGGACACACTGAAGCTTTCTTT.

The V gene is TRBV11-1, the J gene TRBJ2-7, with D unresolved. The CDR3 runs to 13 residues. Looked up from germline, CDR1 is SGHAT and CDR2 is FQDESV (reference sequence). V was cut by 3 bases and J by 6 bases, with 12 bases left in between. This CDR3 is CASSFQRTGEQYF. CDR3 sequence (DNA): TGTGCCAGCAGCTTTCAGCGAACGGGCGAGCAGTACTTC.

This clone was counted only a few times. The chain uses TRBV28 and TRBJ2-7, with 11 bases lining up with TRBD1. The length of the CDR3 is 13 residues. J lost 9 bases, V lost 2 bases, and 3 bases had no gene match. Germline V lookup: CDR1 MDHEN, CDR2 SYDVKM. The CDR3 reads CASSLPGTGGQYF. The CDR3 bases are TGTGCCAGCAGTTTACCTGGGACAGGGGGGCAGTACTTC.

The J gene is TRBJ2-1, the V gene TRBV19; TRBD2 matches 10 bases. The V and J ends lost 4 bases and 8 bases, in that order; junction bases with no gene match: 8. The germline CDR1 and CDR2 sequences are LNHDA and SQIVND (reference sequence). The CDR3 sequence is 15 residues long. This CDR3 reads CASSTQAGGRYEQFF. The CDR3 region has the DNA TGTGCCAGTAGTACACAAGCGGGAGGGCGCTATGAGCAGTTCTTC.

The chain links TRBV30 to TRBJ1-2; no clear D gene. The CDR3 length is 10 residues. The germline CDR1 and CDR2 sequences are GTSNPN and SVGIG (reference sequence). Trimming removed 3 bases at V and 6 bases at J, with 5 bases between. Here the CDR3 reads CAWRRNGYTF. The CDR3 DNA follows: TGTGCCTGGAGGAGAAATGGCTACACCTTC.

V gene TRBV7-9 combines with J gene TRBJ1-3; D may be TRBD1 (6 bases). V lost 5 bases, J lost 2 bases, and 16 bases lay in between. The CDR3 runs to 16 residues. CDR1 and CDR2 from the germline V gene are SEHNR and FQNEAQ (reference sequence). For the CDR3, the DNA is TGTGCCAGCAGCAATGGACAGCCGAGGGCTGGAAACACCATATATTTT. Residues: CASSNGQPRAGNTIYF.